The TCR beta chain under discussion was sequenced for a study of glioma-infiltrating T cells after dendritic cell vaccination. CDR1 is MNHEY, CDR2 SVGAGI, per germline. The V gene end was trimmed by 4 bases and the J gene end by 2 bases; junction bases not matched to a gene: 6. The CDR3 has 15 amino acids. This clone appeared a single time. The antigen is not known. Repertoires were generated with immunoSEQ multiplex PCR, while TCRdb's copy carries only in-frame clones and drops some. The data show 99,000 or so clones, roughly 90% seen once. Study-wide results and caveats: TCR clonality showed no direct relationship with survival.

The time point is: after dendritic cell vaccination, including at tumor progression/relapse. Specimen: blood, collected after dendritic cell vaccination. The rearrangement links TRBV6-5 to TRBJ2-7, with TRBD2 identical over 9 bases. This receptor was taken from a human donor with glioblastoma. The CDR3 reads CASSSPGLATYEQYF. The CDR3, as DNA: TGTGCCAGCAGTTCGCCGGGACTAGCTACCTACGAGCAGTACTTC.